This T cell receptor beta chain comes out of a study of shared clonotypes between healthy human individuals (dated by TCRdb to 2019 to 2021). Background on the whole study: The cohort included a few men and a couple of women between 18 and 49 years of age. For each donor, CD4 naive and CD4 memory were each run on three plates, CD8 naive on two plates, and CD8 memory on one plate. The study deeply sequenced blood TCR repertoires of five healthy adults to estimate repertoire size and the extent of clonotype sharing between individuals. To increase sequencing depth and limit assay-specific biases, TCR repertoire library preparation and sequencing were carried out by different laboratories using diverse techniques. Between about 0.9 and 9 billion PBMCs per donor were obtained by leukapheresis.

A note on this clone: No antigen is known for it. Base qualities were left out, and no much larger clone turns up one base away.

Using the deep immunoSEQ assay, multiplex PCR amplified TCR CDR3 regions from genomic DNA. Extracted genomic DNA from each cell subset was spread evenly across all wells of several immunoSEQ 96-well plates, with each plate serving as a replicate. For sorted subsets, roughly 200 ng genomic DNA, equal to tens of thousands of T cell genomes, was loaded into each replicate PCR. Purified libraries were quantified with a Qubit 3.0 fluorometer, sized on a Bioanalyzer 2100, and re-quantified with the KAPA Library Quantification kit. Every immunoSEQ 96-well plate was sequenced on a separate single-read 150-cycle Illumina NextSeq 550 flow cell. The paper's processing steps were these. Because only junctional sequences without quality scores were contained in the immunoSEQ output, filtering matching that applied to full-length reads could not be performed. Sequences were annotated with PyIR, a Python wrapper for IgBLAST v1.9, using IMGT germline references to assign V/J genes and CDR3. Reads were filtered out if the reads had weak V/J assignments (E-value above 1e-6), no CDR3, stop codons, out-of-frame junctions, or ambiguous translated residues. V3J clonotypes were defined as sequences sharing the same inferred V gene, J gene, and CDR3 amino acid sequence. To compute the percentage overlap between repertoires, the number of shared unique clonotypes was divided by the size of the smaller repertoire. Three approaches were used to assess repertoire richness: RTK rarefaction, the Chao1 estimator, and Recon v2.1 estimates of unobserved clonotypes. Generation probabilities for all TCRbeta clonotypes obtained by the gDNA method from four donors were computed using OLGA. This immuneACCESS table, as held by TCRdb, lists in-frame sequences with V and J called but not all clones. Of the missing ones, under half trace to an unresolved V gene in checked studies; the others have no known cause. V and J calls and clone size are as listed in that table; D and trimming were resolved from the DNA. This sample has 850,000 to 1,100,000 clones in its table, and about 72% of those were observed once. Clones ranked in the top ten supply 0.89% of the sample.

Overall results and qualifications from the work: When a few donors were compared, the shared fraction of clonotypes was about 5.5% for naive CD4, about 4% for naive CD8, roughly 2.3% for memory CD4, and 0.4% for memory CD8. Clonotypes shared by all four sorted-subset donors showed higher generation probabilities than non-shared clonotypes. Naive subsets generally had larger estimated clonotype richness than memory subsets did. Sampling was limited to blood, and TCR repertoires in tissue likely differ from TCR repertoires in blood. Based on pairwise subsampling, the degree of clonotype sharing among donors was expected to be affected by sequencing depth. Because the study included a small number of donors, the genetic and exposure-history diversity represented was limited. Even with the large sequencing depth, rarefaction of the sorted-subset datasets indicated that sequencing was incomplete.

Healthy HIV-negative adults with no recently reported acute infections or vaccinations were included as donors. All donors were Caucasian adults living in Nashville, Tennessee, USA. Magnetic negative selection was used to enrich CD4+ T cells, after which naive cells were positively selected on CD45RA and the negative fraction became the memory subset. After blood collection by leukapheresis, PBMCs were isolated using Ficoll-Histopaque density gradient centrifugation and then cryopreserved in the vapor phase of liquid nitrogen. Purity and quantity of every magnetically sorted T cell population were checked by analytical flow cytometry. Genomic DNA was isolated from each sorted fraction and quantified by UV absorbance on a Nanodrop 2000c. According to the germline V gene, CDR1 reads SNHLY and CDR2 reads FYNNEI. Counted from cysteine to phenylalanine, this CDR3 has 13 amino acids. Only the CDR3 part of the read is kept: 39 bases, read in frame from the first base. Trimming accounts for 6 bases at V and 8 bases at J, while the number of junction bases matched to no gene is 9.

The clonotype originates from a man aged 18 to 35 in good health. Some clones in this sample may be carry-over from other donors' samples. The sequence links TRBV2 to TRBJ1-2; TRBD1 agrees with 7 junctional bases. The sample comprised memory CD4+ T cells from PBMCs. The cell subset or site label of this sample denotes: CD45RA-negative fraction. The CDR3: CASSGDSRGGYTF. Here is the DNA: TGTGCCAGCAGCGGGGACAGCCGAGGGGGCTACACCTTC.